The 14 T cell receptor beta chains in this list originate from one sample, sequenced in a study of T cells in Graves' hyperthyroidism and ophthalmopathy. RNA transcripts were the template for amplifying TCR beta CDR3 regions. Initially, a first-round RT-PCR of the TCR CDR3 employed the HTBI primer set. TCRdb reanalysed the multiplex PCR reads using MiXCR and keeps one entry per CDR3 protein. The sample has hundreds of thousands of distinct CDR3 sequences, about 13% seen once; the top ten hold over 8.5%. Source material: blood. The receptors were gathered from a woman aged 18-30 years with Graves' hyperthyroidism.

This clonotype was counted at least ten times. The chain is built from TRBV4-3 and TRBJ2-1, with D unclear. Germline values: CDR1 LGHNA, CDR2 YSLEER. The CDR3 is 16 amino acids. The V gene lost 2 bases and the J gene lost 10 bases, with 21 bases spanning the gap. The CDR3 sequence: CASSQSHFGVGNEQFF. The CDR3 region has the DNA TGCGCCAGCAGCCAATCTCATTTCGGAGTCGGCAACGAGCAGTTCTTC.

This clonotype was picked up many times. One junction end does not reproduce the germline sequence, and a read error may be involved. For the CDR3, the DNA is TGTGCTAGCAGCCAACGTACAGGAGACGGGCTCAATGAGCAGTTCTTC. It codes for CASSQRTGDGLNEQFF. The J gene is TRBJ2-1, the V gene TRBV7-7; the D gene is possibly TRBD1 (5 bases). The CDR3 extends over 16 amino acids. CDR1 is SSHAT, CDR2 FNYEAQ, per germline (reference sequence). The full variable domain, with the rest looked up from reference TRBV7-7 and TRBJ2-1, is GAGVSQSPRYKVTKRGQDVTLRCDPISSHATLYWYQQALGQGPEFLTYFNYEAQPDKSGLPSDRFSAERPEGSISTLTIQRTEQRDSAMYRCASSQRTGDGLNEQFFGPGTRLTVL.

The genes are TRBV28 and TRBJ2-5; D possibly corresponds to TRBD2 (5 bases). The CDR3 runs to 13 residues. The germline CDR1 and CDR2 sequences are MDHEN and SYDVKM. V lost 5 bases and J lost 0, with 7 bases in between. CDR3 in DNA: TGTGCCAGCAGTCGAGGGTACCAAGAGACCCAGTACTTC. Translated: CASSRGYQETQYF.

There are many counts of this clonotype. CDR3 protein: CAISGAGRGTDTQYF. The CDR3 DNA reads TGTGCCATCAGTGGGGCGGGACGGGGCACAGATACGCAGTATTTT. The genes are TRBV10-3 and TRBJ2-3; the D gene is possibly TRBD2 (6 bases). This CDR3 is 15 amino acids long. Germline CDR1 and CDR2: ENHRY and SYGVKD. V was trimmed by 4 bases and J by 1 base, leaving 12 bases between them.

The V gene is TRBV12-3 or TRBV12-4, the J gene TRBJ1-3, with D tentatively TRBD1 (5 bases). Trimming removed 3 bases at V and 6 bases at J, with 12 bases between. This CDR3 has 14 amino acids. Written as DNA, the CDR3 is TGTGCCAGCAGTTTGTGGGGGTTGGAAAACACCATATATTTT. Translating gives CASSLWGLENTIYF.

This chain connects TRBV19 to TRBJ1-5, with D perhaps matching TRBD1 (6 bases). CDR1 LNHDA and CDR2 SQIVND come from the germline V gene (reference sequence). The CDR3 has 15 amino acids. Between the trimmed V and J ends, which lost 4 bases and 3 bases, there was a span of 13 bases. The CDR3 DNA is TGTGCCAGTAGTAAAACAGGGCCGAACAATCAGCCCCAGCATTTT. Amino acid sequence: CASSKTGPNNQPQHF. Together with reference TRBV19 and TRBJ1-5, the CDR3 gives the full variable domain: DGGITQSPKYLFRKEGQNVTLSCEQNLNHDAMYWYRQDPGQGLRLIYYSQIVNDFQKGDIAEGYSVSREKKESFPLTVTSAQKNPTAFYLCASSKTGPNNQPQHFGDGTRLSIL.

This clonotype was found many times. V is TRBV20-1 and J is TRBJ1-2; 7 nucleotides agree with TRBD1. Germline V gene sequence: CDR1 DFQATT, CDR2 SNEGSKA (reference sequence). The CDR3 is 15 amino acids. The trim removed 0 bases at V and 6 bases at J, leaving 10 bases unmatched. The CDR3 DNA follows: TGCAGTGCTAGAGATGTTACAGGGGTTTGGGATGGCTACACCTTC. Encoded protein: CSARDVTGVWDGYTF.

This sequence joins TRBV12-3 or TRBV12-4 and TRBJ2-4; no clear D. The CDR3 covers 15 residues. The germline V and J ends were trimmed by 3 bases and 0 bases, with 9 bases remaining between them. As DNA, the CDR3 is TGTGCCAGCAGTTTCGGAGACTTAGCCAAAAACATTCAGTACTTC. Its translation: CASSFGDLAKNIQYF.

This clonotype was counted many times. The chain is built from TRBV7-2 and TRBJ1-1, with a tentative D call TRBD1 (6 bases). V lost 5 bases and J 1 base, leaving 20 bases between the germline ends. Germline lookup yields CDR1 SGHTA and CDR2 FQGNSA. The CDR3 has 17 amino acids. In nucleotides, the CDR3 is TGTGCCAGCAGCCCCTCGGTCACAGGGTGGGGGAACACTGAAGCTTTCTTT. Translation gives CASSPSVTGWGNTEAFF.

This clonotype was counted ten times or more. The chain employs TRBV5-1 and TRBJ2-7; 7 nucleotides agree with TRBD1. V was pared by 3 bases and J by 4 bases, with 10 bases of the junction left unmatched. Germline loops: CDR1 SGHRS, CDR2 YFSETQ. CDR3 length equals 15 residues. CDR3 protein: CASSSGQVSEYEQYF. CDR3 in DNA: TGCGCCAGCAGCTCCGGACAGGTCTCAGAGTACGAGCAGTACTTC.

Turning to this clonotype: Given a much more abundant clone one base away, this may be a read error. As the CDR3 is not closed by the conserved phenylalanine or tryptophan, this likely results from a read error. The DNA for the CDR3 is TGTGCCATCAGTGGTGTTTCGGCGAAGTCCGGCTACAATGAGCAGTTCCTC. Amino acid sequence: CAISGVSAKSGYNEQFL. This chain links TRBV10-3 with TRBJ2-1; no clear D gene. CDR1 is ENHRY, CDR2 SYGVKD, per germline. Trimming took 4 bases from V and 3 from J, leaving 19 bases between them. The CDR3 is 17 residues long.

This clonotype was seen at least ten times. The rearrangement joins TRBV12-3 or TRBV12-4 to TRBJ1-1; D not resolved. This CDR3 has 13 amino acids. Trimming took off 3 bases at V and 4 bases at J, with 9 bases between the two ends. The CDR3 nucleotides are TGTGCCAGCAGTTTTTTCCAGAGCACTGAAGCTTTCTTT. Its translation: CASSFFQSTEAFF.

The chain carries TRBV25-1 and TRBJ2-7; 8 nucleotides match TRBD1. V shed 3 bases, J shed 2 bases, and the junction held 6 bases outside the gene matches. This CDR3 contains 15 residues. CDR1 and CDR2 from the germline V gene are MGHDK and SYGVNS. The CDR3 reads CASSDPGQGTYEQYF. DNA for the CDR3: TGTGCCAGCAGTGATCCTGGACAGGGCACCTACGAGCAGTACTTC.

The V call is TRBV19, the J call TRBJ2-2; the D gene could be TRBD1 or TRBD2 (5 bases each). V was trimmed by 6 bases and J by 4 bases, leaving 18 bases between them. The CDR3 is 16 amino acids. From germline, CDR1 is LNHDA and CDR2 SQIVND (reference sequence). CDR3 in DNA: TGTGCCAGTAGACTAACGCCGGGACGGGTCACCGGGGAGCTGTTTTTT. Translation: CASRLTPGRVTGELFF.